Reported below is one T cell receptor (beta chain). Its antigen remains unidentified. The data stem from a study of persistence of HIV-infected CD4 T cells. The CDR3 has 10 amino acids. CDR1 and CDR2 (germline): DFQATT, SNEGSKA (reference sequence). Trimming stripped 4 bases from V and 6 bases from J, with 6 bases between. Overlapping HIV-1 Gag 15-mer peptides at approximately 0.91 ug per peptide per mL were used. CD40L/CD69 double-negative CD45RO-high memory CD4+ T cells were collected. The immunoSEQ assay was version 4, run in survey mode. Libraries were prepared by immunoSEQ multiplex PCR; TCRdb keeps only in-frame clonotypes and omits some of them. The sample has tens of thousands of clones; around three quarters are singletons.

This specimen was CD4+ T cells sorted from PBMCs after approximately 20-hour stimulation, taken from a patient who received antiretroviral therapy. This chain links TRBV20-1 with TRBJ1-1; D call uncertain. The receptor comes from an adult man with HIV who was CMV-seropositive. CDR3 DNA sequence: TGCAGTGCTAACTCTGCTGAAGCTTTCTTT. Its protein product is CSANSAEAFF.